Presented here are 7 T cell receptor beta chains from one specimen sequenced in a study of somatic mutations in cytotoxic T cells in rheumatoid arthritis. Libraries were prepared by immunoSEQ multiplex PCR; TCRdb keeps only in-frame clonotypes and omits some of them. Here the sample spans 15,000 to 20,000 clones, about 80% being singletons. Sequencing was performed on CD8+ T cells sorted from blood. Receptor source: an adult with rheumatoid arthritis.

The V and J genes are TRBV7-9 and TRBJ2-3; 8 nucleotides agree with TRBD2. The junction had 5 bases not matched to a gene; V was cut back by 4 bases and J by 2 bases. The germline V gene encodes CDR1 SEHNR and CDR2 FQNEAQ (reference sequence). The CDR3 runs to 15 residues. The CDR3 nucleotides read TGTGCCAGCAGCTCCCGGACTAGCCTCACAGATACGCAGTATTTT. Translating it yields CASSSRTSLTDTQYF.

This chain joins TRBV4-1 and TRBJ1-1; possibly TRBD1 for D (5 bases). CDR3 length: 14 amino acids. Trimming stripped 0 bases from V and 5 bases from J, with 10 bases between. CDR1 is MGHRA and CDR2 is YSYEKL in the germline V gene. The CDR3 nucleotides read TGCGCCAGCAGCCAAGAACCAGGGTGGACTGAAGCTTTCTTT. It is translated as CASSQEPGWTEAFF.

This chain connects TRBV14 to TRBJ1-2; D may be TRBD1 (5 bases). The V gene's germline CDR1 is SGHDN and CDR2 FVKESK. V was trimmed by 0 bases and J by 5 bases, leaving 13 bases between them. This CDR3 spans 15 amino acids. DNA for the CDR3: TGTGCCAGCAGCCAAGACCCCAGGGATGTTTATGGCTACACCTTC. Its protein is CASSQDPRDVYGYTF.

The chain uses TRBV25-1 and TRBJ1-4; TRBD1 might be the D (5 bases). The germline V and J ends were trimmed by 3 bases and 7 bases, with 15 bases remaining between them. The germline CDR1 and CDR2 sequences are MGHDK and SYGVNS. The CDR3 extends over 15 amino acids. The CDR3 protein is CASSDWDAGGEKLFF. The CDR3 region has the DNA TGTGCCAGCAGTGATTGGGACGCCGGCGGTGAAAAACTGTTTTTT.

The CDR3: CATSREVRWTNEKLFF. The CDR3 DNA sequence: TGTGCCACCAGCAGAGAGGTGCGGTGGACTAATGAAAAACTGTTTTTT. V is TRBV15 and J is TRBJ1-4; D is ambiguous. Trimming took off 0 bases at V and 2 bases at J, with 10 bases between the two ends. Germline V gene sequence: CDR1 LNHNV, CDR2 YYDKDF (reference sequence). The CDR3 runs to 16 residues.

The rearrangement joins TRBV30 to TRBJ1-1; TRBD1 matches at 8 bases. Germline V lookup: CDR1 GTSNPN, CDR2 SVGIG (reference sequence). The V and J ends lost 2 bases and 1 base, in that order; junction bases with no gene match: 3. The CDR3 length is 14 residues. CDR3 sequence: CAWSTGQGNTEAFF. The CDR3, as DNA: TGTGCCTGGAGTACAGGACAGGGGAACACTGAAGCTTTCTTT.

The J gene is TRBJ2-7, the V gene TRBV7-8; 10 bases align to TRBD2. The V and J ends lost 1 base and 3 bases, in that order; junction bases with no gene match: 9. The CDR3 covers 17 residues. From germline, CDR1 is SGHVS and CDR2 FQNEAQ. CDR3 coding DNA: TGTGCCAGCAGCTTAGAACTCCTAGCGGGAGTCCGCTACGAGCAGTACTTC. Its translation is CASSLELLAGVRYEQYF.